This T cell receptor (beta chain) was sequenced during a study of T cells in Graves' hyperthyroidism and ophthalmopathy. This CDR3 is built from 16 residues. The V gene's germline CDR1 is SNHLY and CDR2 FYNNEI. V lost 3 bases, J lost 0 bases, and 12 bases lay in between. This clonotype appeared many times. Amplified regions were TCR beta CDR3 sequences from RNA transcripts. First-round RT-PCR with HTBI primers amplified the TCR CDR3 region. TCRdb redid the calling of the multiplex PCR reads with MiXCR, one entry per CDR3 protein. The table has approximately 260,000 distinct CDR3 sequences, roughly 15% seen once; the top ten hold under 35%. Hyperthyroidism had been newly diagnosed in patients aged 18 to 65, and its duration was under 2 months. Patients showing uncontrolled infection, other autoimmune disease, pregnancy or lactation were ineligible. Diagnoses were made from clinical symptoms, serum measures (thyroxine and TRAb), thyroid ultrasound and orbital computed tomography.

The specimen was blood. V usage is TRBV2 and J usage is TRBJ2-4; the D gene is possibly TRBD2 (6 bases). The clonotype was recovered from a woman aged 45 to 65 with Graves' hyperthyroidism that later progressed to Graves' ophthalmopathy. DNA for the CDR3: TGTGCCAGCAGTGAGAGGAGGGCCTTAGCCAAAAACATTCAGTACTTC. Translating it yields CASSERRALAKNIQYF.